Listed below are T cell receptor beta chains from one sample, sequenced in a study of blood T cell repertoires in COVID-19. Here immunoSEQ multiplex PCR was the method, and the copy in TCRdb shows in-frame clones only, minus some. The sample records just over 350,000 clones, around nine tenths being singletons. The sequencing sample was made of peripheral blood. All receptors come from a woman aged 55-69 years with COVID-19, enrolled during active disease. Both conserved end residues are part of each CDR3. D genes are given only for firm matches.

d_call: .
v_call: TRBV5-8
j_call: TRBJ1-3
cdr3_nt: TGTGCCAGCAGCTTAAGCCTGGGAAACACCATATATTTT
cdr3_aa: CASSLSLGNTIYF

d_call: .
v_call: TRBV19
j_call: TRBJ1-5
cdr3_nt: TGTGCCAGTAGTATGGGGCTGGACAGAATAAATCAGCCCCAGCATTTT
cdr3_aa: CASSMGLDRINQPQHF

d_call: TRBD2
v_call: TRBV27
j_call: TRBJ2-7
cdr3_nt: TGTGCCAGCAGTTCGCCGGGACTAGACCACGAGCAGTACTTC
cdr3_aa: CASSSPGLDHEQYF

d_call: TRBD1
v_call: TRBV10-3
j_call: TRBJ1-4
cdr3_nt: TGTGCCATCAGTGCTCGTGGGGACAGGGGCGAAAAACTGTTTTTT
cdr3_aa: CAISARGDRGEKLFF

d_call: .
v_call: TRBV9
j_call: TRBJ2-5
cdr3_nt: TGTGCCAGCAGCGTATGGCAGGGGAATGAAGAGACCCAGTACTTC
cdr3_aa: CASSVWQGNEETQYF

d_call: .
v_call: TRBV28
j_call: TRBJ2-1
cdr3_nt: TGTGCCAGCAGCGGACATACCCCCGACAATGAGCAGTTCTTC
cdr3_aa: CASSGHTPDNEQFF

d_call: TRBD1
v_call: TRBV6-5
j_call: TRBJ2-7
cdr3_nt: TGTGCCAGCAGCCGGGACAGGGCCGTTTACGAGCAGTACTTC
cdr3_aa: CASSRDRAVYEQYF

d_call: .
v_call: TRBV7-8
j_call: TRBJ1-2
cdr3_nt: TGTGCCAGCAGCTTAGTGTTCCACAACCCGCTCTATGGCTACACCTTC
cdr3_aa: CASSLVFHNPLYGYTF

d_call: .
v_call: TRBV30
j_call: TRBJ1-2
cdr3_nt: TGTGCCTGGAGTGTACCCATCCCCGGGAGCTACACCTTC
cdr3_aa: CAWSVPIPGSYTF

d_call: TRBD1
v_call: TRBV5-6
j_call: TRBJ1-2
cdr3_nt: TGTGCCAGCAGCTTAAATGCGGGACAGGGGGTCTATGGCTACACCTTC
cdr3_aa: CASSLNAGQGVYGYTF

d_call: TRBD1
v_call: TRBV4-1
j_call: TRBJ1-5
cdr3_nt: TGCGCCAGCAGCCAACCGAACAGGGGTAGCAATCAGCCCCAGCATTTT
cdr3_aa: CASSQPNRGSNQPQHF

d_call: TRBD2
v_call: TRBV27
j_call: TRBJ2-1
cdr3_nt: TGTGCCAGCAGTGGGGGGGGGTGGCGCTCCTACAATGAGCAGTTCTTC
cdr3_aa: CASSGGGWRSYNEQFF

d_call: .
v_call: TRBV18
j_call: TRBJ1-5
cdr3_nt: TGTGCCAGCTCACAACAGGAGAATCAGCCCCAGCATTTT
cdr3_aa: CASSQQENQPQHF

d_call: .
v_call: TRBV6-1
j_call: TRBJ1-2
cdr3_nt: TGTGCCAGCAGTGATCCCTGGAGACATGGCTACACCTTC
cdr3_aa: CASSDPWRHGYTF

d_call: .
v_call: TRBV6-5
j_call: TRBJ2-7
cdr3_nt: TGTGCCAGCAGTTACTCATGGTACAGGGAGAAGTACTTC
cdr3_aa: CASSYSWYREKYF

d_call: .
v_call: TRBV6-5
j_call: TRBJ2-7
cdr3_nt: TGTGCCAGCAGTTACTCCGGGTTCTACGAGCAGTACTTC
cdr3_aa: CASSYSGFYEQYF